Sequencing of this TCR beta chain was carried out in a study of cytomegalovirus exposure and HLA in healthy donors. Study-level findings and limits: In a later analysis, across HLA loci, associated TCR counts were highest for DRB1, lowest for HLA-C.

This clone turned up a few times. Its antigen is undetermined. The germline gives CDR1 LNHDA, CDR2 SQIVND (reference sequence). The CDR3 is made up of 14 amino acids. With 7 bases clipped from V and 3 bases from J, the junction kept 3 bases outside the gene matches. PCR employed 60 Vbeta and 13 Jbeta primers. TCRdb's table, derived via immunoSEQ multiplex PCR, lists solely in-frame clones and lacks some. The repertoire holds around 150,000 clones, with around 82% as singletons. Sequenced sample: PBMCs. This sequence was found in a man aged 45-65 years in good health and CMV-seropositive. This sequence joins TRBV19 and TRBJ2-2; 9 nucleotides match TRBD1. The CDR3 spells CASTGTGYTGELFF. CDR3 nucleotide sequence: TGTGCCAGTACCGGGACAGGGTACACCGGGGAGCTGTTTTTT.